The clone carrying this T cell receptor beta chain appeared many times. What it binds is not known. The read ends 3 residues early relative to the CDR3; the germline J gene fills the gap. This record comes from a study of T cell clonality in common variable immunodeficiency. Study conclusions and caveats: What drives increased CVID clonality needs T cell subpopulation sequencing. In common variable immunodeficiency, TCR beta chains reportedly carried fewer deletions and N-nucleotide insertions.

The CDR3 has 16 amino acids. The junction had 5 bases not matched to a gene; V was cut back by 4 bases and J by 8 bases. CDR1 and CDR2 (germline): KGHSH, LQKENI. TCRdb's copy holds only in-frame clones and misses some; the assay was immunoSEQ multiplex PCR. This sample carries about 34,000 clones, none of them present only once. Reduced serum IgG, IgA and/or IgM plus specific antibody deficiency defined CVID. No CVID subject was ill or on immunomodulatory drugs when sampled. The sequence derives from a human donor with common variable immunodeficiency. The rearrangement uses TRBV18 and TRBJ2-1; 16 bases agree with TRBD2. Sequenced: peripheral blood mononuclear cells. The CDR3 sequence: CASSRPGLAGGDEQFF. The sequenced CDR3 bases are TGTGCCAGCTCACGACCGGGACTAGCGGGAGGGGATGAG.